These 17 T cell receptor beta chains came from one sample sequenced in a study of human CD4 T cells and Enterobacteriaceae. Sequenced by immunoSEQ multiplex PCR; TCRdb stores in-frame clones only, minus some. The table shows 25,000 to 30,000 clones, with approximately 82% occurring only once. The memory gate held CD4+ cells that were not CD45RA+CCR7+CD95- naive cells, over 95% pure. The specimen was memory CD4+ T cells from blood. The source of these receptors is a human donor in good health.

The CDR3 spells CASSLTLRGSTEAFF. The CDR3 region has the DNA TGTGCCAGCAGCCTAACGTTAAGGGGAAGCACTGAAGCTTTCTTT. This chain uses TRBV5-6 with TRBJ1-1, with D maybe TRBD1 (5 bases). CDR3 size: 15 residues. The germline CDR1 and CDR2 sequences are SGHDT and YYEEEE. Trimming pared 4 bases from V and 4 bases from J, leaving 17 bases between.

This clone has just one count. This chain links TRBV19 with TRBJ2-1, with TRBD1 matching 7 bases. From germline, CDR1 is LNHDA and CDR2 SQIVND (reference sequence). The J segment lost 7 bases and the V segment lost 5 bases, leaving 8 bases of the junction unmatched. The CDR3 runs to 14 residues. In nucleotides, the CDR3 is TGTGCCAGTAGTCACAGGGGTAAAAGGAATGAGCAGTTCTTC. As protein: CASSHRGKRNEQFF.

The chain carries TRBV6-5 and TRBJ2-3; D might be TRBD2 (5 bases). Trimming stripped 6 bases from V and 4 bases from J, with 17 bases between. Germline CDR1 and CDR2: MNHEY and SVGAGI. The CDR3 consists of 15 residues. CDR3 sequence (DNA): TGTGCCAGCAGACCCTACCCCCCGGGATCAGATACGCAGTATTTT. Its protein product is CASRPYPPGSDTQYF.

This clone was seen a handful of times. Other DNA sequences in this sample translate to the same CDR3. The genes are TRBV10-3 and TRBJ1-5, with 10 positions matching TRBD1. V shed 10 bases and J 0 bases; nucleotides not matched to a gene: 6. The germline CDR1 and CDR2 sequences are ENHRY and SYGVKD. CDR3 length: 15 residues. The CDR3 DNA reads as TGTGCCACGGGACAGGGGACATATAGCAATCAGCCCCAGCATTTT. It translates to CATGQGTYSNQPQHF.

This sequence joins TRBV2 and TRBJ2-7; D may be TRBD1 or TRBD2 (5 bases each). Trimming stripped 4 bases from V and 2 bases from J, with 12 bases between. From germline, CDR1 is SNHLY and CDR2 FYNNEI. The CDR3 consists of 14 residues. The CDR3 protein is CASSAGTATYEQYF. The CDR3, as DNA: TGTGCCAGCAGTGCAGGGACGGCTACCTACGAGCAGTACTTC. The full variable domain, its missing parts supplied by reference TRBV2 and TRBJ2-7, is EPEVTQTPSHQVTQMGQEVILRCVPISNHLYFYWYRQILGQKVEFLVSFYNNEISEKSEIFDDQFSVERPDGSNFTLKIRSTKLEDSAMYFCASSAGTATYEQYFGPGTRLTVT.

The chain has TRBV7-2 and TRBJ1-3; 7 bases are a match to TRBD1. The CDR3 runs to 14 residues. V lost 5 bases, J lost 3 bases, and 4 bases stayed unmatched. The germline CDR1 and CDR2 sequences are SGHTA and FQGNSA. The CDR3 spells CASSPGTVGNTIYF. CDR3 nucleotide sequence: TGTGCCAGCAGCCCGGGGACAGTTGGAAACACCATATATTTT.

This chain links TRBV5-4 with TRBJ1-5; 9 bases agree with TRBD1. Germline CDR1 is SGHNT and CDR2 is YYREEE (reference sequence). CDR3 length: 15 residues. Trimming removed 3 bases from V and 6 bases from J; junction bases left unmatched: 7. CDR3 residues: CASSYGQGFGQPQHF. In DNA form, the CDR3 reads TGTGCCAGCAGCTATGGACAGGGGTTCGGTCAGCCCCAGCATTTT.

The rearrangement joins TRBV5-1 to TRBJ2-5; D is undetermined. Per germline, CDR1 SGHRS and CDR2 YFSETQ. The CDR3 spans 14 residues. V lost 2 bases and J 2 bases, leaving 10 bases between the germline ends. The CDR3 loop is CASSFRTDQETQYF. The CDR3 nucleotides are TGCGCCAGCAGCTTCCGGACGGATCAAGAGACCCAGTACTTC.

The CDR3 coding sequence is TGTGCCAGCAGTGCACCCAGACAGGGCCGTCCCACCGGGGAGCTGTTTTTT. Protein product: CASSAPRQGRPTGELFF. The gene calls are TRBV6-1 and TRBJ2-2, with 7 positions matching TRBD1. This CDR3 has 17 residues. Germline CDR1 and CDR2: MNHNS and SASEGT. V trimming: 4 bases; J trimming: 4 bases; junction bases outside the gene matches: 12.

This clone was seen a single time. This chain links TRBV18 with TRBJ1-6; 8 nucleotides agree with TRBD1. Germline V gene sequence: CDR1 KGHSH, CDR2 LQKENI. The CDR3 covers 15 residues. V shed 2 bases and J 7 bases; nucleotides not matched to a gene: 4. CDR3 coding DNA: TGTGCCAGCTCACCAGGACAGGGATTGAATTCACCCCTCCACTTT. It translates to CASSPGQGLNSPLHF.

The gene calls are TRBV19 and TRBJ1-1; 9 bases align to TRBD1. The germline CDR1 and CDR2 sequences are LNHDA and SQIVND (reference sequence). CDR3 length: 14 residues. V was clipped by 3 bases and J by 10 bases; unmatched bases: 9. CDR3 region: CASSISRDRAGAFF. In DNA, the CDR3 is TGTGCCAGTAGTATTAGCCGGGACAGGGCGGGAGCTTTCTTT.

The genes are TRBV19 and TRBJ1-1; no reliable D call. The germline V gene encodes CDR1 LNHDA and CDR2 SQIVND (reference sequence). The CDR3 extends over 14 amino acids. The ends were cut back, 3 bases at V and 4 bases at J, with 12 bases in the middle. The DNA of the CDR3 is TGTGCCAGTAGTATCAAGGCTTTGGGCACTGAAGCTTTCTTT. Translating gives CASSIKALGTEAFF.

The chain joins TRBV5-1 to TRBJ2-7; 11 bases map to TRBD2. The CDR3 contains 16 residues. The V segment lost 3 bases and the J segment 2 bases; nucleotides outside the gene matches: 7. Germline CDR1 reads SGHRS; CDR2 reads YFSETQ. CDR3 in amino acids: CASSSILAGEAYEQYF. The CDR3 region has the DNA TGCGCCAGCAGCTCGATACTAGCGGGAGAAGCCTACGAGCAGTACTTC.

This rearrangement joins TRBV5-1 to TRBJ2-3; tentatively, D is TRBD2 (6 bases). The V gene lost 5 bases and the J gene lost 0 bases, with 10 bases spanning the gap. Per germline, CDR1 SGHRS and CDR2 YFSETQ. This CDR3 has 14 amino acids. The CDR3 here is CASSDSGSTDTQYF. The CDR3 bases are TGCGCCAGCAGTGATAGCGGAAGCACAGATACGCAGTATTTT.

The V call is TRBV4-1, the J call TRBJ1-6; tentatively, D is TRBD1 (5 bases). Per germline, CDR1 MGHRA and CDR2 YSYEKL. This CDR3 spans 16 amino acids. Between the trimmed V and J ends, which lost 2 bases and 8 bases, there was a span of 16 bases. The CDR3 DNA sequence: TGCGCCAGCAGCCAACCGCTCACTAAAGGGGATTCACCCCTCCACTTT. Its protein product is CASSQPLTKGDSPLHF.

This chain uses TRBV28 with TRBJ1-2; D may be TRBD1 (5 bases). This CDR3 region has 13 residues. Per the germline V gene, CDR1 is MDHEN and CDR2 is SYDVKM. The V end was cut by 6 bases, the J end by 8 bases, with 16 bases between. CDR3 in DNA: TGTGCCAGCAGCACTGGGGGTTCCAGCGGCTACACCTTC. Encoded protein: CASSTGGSSGYTF.

The V and J genes are TRBV6-1 and TRBJ2-3; D gene uncertain. The CDR3 sequence is 16 residues long. V was trimmed by 2 bases and J by 3 bases, leaving 15 bases between them. Germline V gives CDR1 MNHNS, CDR2 SASEGT. CDR3 nucleotide sequence: TGTGCCAGCAGTGAAAGGCGACGGCTCGCGACAGATACGCAGTATTTT. The encoded protein is CASSERRRLATDTQYF.